This is a list of T cell receptor beta chains from one sample in a study of CD8 T cells in Susac syndrome. TCRdb itself ran the immunoSEQ multiplex PCR reads through MiXCR, one entry per CDR3 protein. Of about 120,000 distinct CDR3 sequences listed, 94% were seen once; the top ten hold roughly 0.098%. Sequenced input: CD4+ T cells from PBMCs. The receptors originated from a human donor in good health. Both conserved end residues are part of each CDR3. Fields, in order: clone size, J gene, V gene, D gene, CDR3 protein, CDR3 DNA. A D gene is named only where the DNA matches it firmly. Clone size is stated in some rows and not others, as once, few, many or a class when expanded.

abundance: -
j_gene: TRBJ1-2
v_gene: TRBV19
d_gene: TRBD1
CDR3aa: CASSRGQGLDGYTF
CDR3nt: TGTGCCAGTAGTAGAGGACAGGGGCTCGATGGCTACACCTTC

abundance: -
j_gene: TRBJ2-2
v_gene: TRBV14
d_gene: TRBD2
CDR3aa: CASSQYSGLAFAGELFF
CDR3nt: TGTGCCAGCAGCCAGTATTCGGGACTAGCGTTTGCCGGGGAGCTGTTTTTT

abundance: -
j_gene: TRBJ1-1
v_gene: TRBV6-5
d_gene: TRBD1
CDR3aa: CASSRQGLHTEAFF
CDR3nt: TGTGCCAGCAGTCGACAGGGGTTGCACACTGAAGCTTTCTTT

abundance: -
j_gene: TRBJ2-2
v_gene: TRBV5-4
d_gene: TRBD2
CDR3aa: CASSPPGLAAGELFF
CDR3nt: TGTGCCAGCAGCCCCCCGGGACTAGCGGCCGGGGAGCTGTTTTTT

abundance: -
j_gene: TRBJ2-7
v_gene: TRBV5-1
d_gene: TRBD2
CDR3aa: CASSRGLADLGEQYF
CDR3nt: TGCGCCAGCAGCAGAGGACTAGCGGATCTGGGGGAGCAGTACTTC

abundance: -
j_gene: TRBJ2-5
v_gene: TRBV20-1
d_gene: TRBD1
CDR3aa: CSASPGQGAQETQYF
CDR3nt: TGCAGTGCTAGCCCCGGACAGGGGGCTCAAGAGACCCAGTACTTC

abundance: once
j_gene: TRBJ2-1
v_gene: TRBV7-2
d_gene: -
CDR3aa: CASSSPRLGFRDEQFF
CDR3nt: TGTGCCAGCAGCTCACCCCGACTGGGGTTTAGGGATGAGCAGTTCTTC

abundance: -
j_gene: TRBJ1-1
v_gene: TRBV5-1
d_gene: -
CDR3aa: CASSLDYLNTEAFF
CDR3nt: TGCGCCAGCAGCTTGGACTACTTGAACACTGAAGCTTTCTTT

abundance: -
j_gene: TRBJ2-7
v_gene: TRBV28
d_gene: TRBD1
CDR3aa: CASSHGTGGHYEQYF
CDR3nt: TGTGCCAGCAGTCATGGGACAGGGGGTCACTACGAGCAGTACTTC

abundance: -
j_gene: TRBJ1-2
v_gene: TRBV5-4
d_gene: -
CDR3aa: CASSLEIHANYGYTF
CDR3nt: TGTGCCAGCAGCTTGGAGATCCATGCTAACTATGGCTACACCTTC

abundance: -
j_gene: TRBJ1-1
v_gene: TRBV5-4
d_gene: TRBD1
CDR3aa: CASSLKTGGVHTEAFF
CDR3nt: TGTGCCAGCAGCTTGAAGACAGGGGGCGTCCACACTGAAGCTTTCTTT

abundance: once
j_gene: TRBJ1-3
v_gene: TRBV5-1
d_gene: -
CDR3aa: CASSYGVGDSGNTIYF
CDR3nt: TGCGCCAGCAGCTATGGGGTAGGGGACTCTGGAAACACCATATATTTT

abundance: -
j_gene: TRBJ2-7
v_gene: TRBV5-1
d_gene: TRBD1
CDR3aa: CASSLSGTGYNEQYF
CDR3nt: TGCGCCAGCAGCCTCTCCGGGACAGGGTACAACGAGCAGTACTTC

abundance: -
j_gene: TRBJ1-2
v_gene: TRBV24-1
d_gene: -
CDR3aa: CATSSGDGGYTF
CDR3nt: TGTGCCACCAGTTCGGGAGACGGGGGCTACACCTTC

abundance: -
j_gene: TRBJ2-1
v_gene: TRBV6-1
d_gene: TRBD2
CDR3aa: CASSGGLADINEQFF
CDR3nt: TGTGCCAGCAGTGGGGGACTAGCGGACATCAATGAGCAGTTCTTC

abundance: -
j_gene: TRBJ2-2
v_gene: TRBV20-1
d_gene: TRBD1
CDR3aa: CSAMDRATGELFF
CDR3nt: TGCAGTGCAATGGACAGGGCCACCGGGGAGCTGTTTTTT

abundance: -
j_gene: TRBJ1-5
v_gene: TRBV30
d_gene: -
CDR3aa: CAWSKGDRHGQPQHF
CDR3nt: TGTGCCTGGAGCAAGGGGGATAGGCACGGTCAGCCCCAGCATTTT

abundance: -
j_gene: TRBJ2-7
v_gene: TRBV20-1
d_gene: -
CDR3aa: CSAPLPSLHEQYF
CDR3nt: TGCAGTGCCCCCCTCCCAAGTCTGCACGAGCAGTACTTC

abundance: -
j_gene: TRBJ1-2
v_gene: TRBV29-1
d_gene: TRBD1
CDR3aa: CSVDGTVLKSADYGYTF
CDR3nt: TGCAGCGTTGATGGGACAGTGCTTAAATCGGCGGACTATGGCTACACCTTC

abundance: -
j_gene: TRBJ2-5
v_gene: TRBV5-8
d_gene: -
CDR3aa: CASSSGDAPSAPTQYF
CDR3nt: TGTGCCAGCAGCTCAGGCGATGCCCCGTCGGCGCCTACCCAGTACTTC

abundance: -
j_gene: TRBJ1-1
v_gene: TRBV7-9
d_gene: -
CDR3aa: CASSLGGGEAFF
CDR3nt: TGTGCCAGCAGCTTAGGTGGGGGGGAAGCTTTCTTT

abundance: -
j_gene: TRBJ1-5
v_gene: TRBV28
d_gene: -
CDR3aa: CASSPRTADQPQHF
CDR3nt: TGTGCCAGCAGTCCCCGGACTGCGGATCAGCCCCAGCATTTT

abundance: -
j_gene: TRBJ1-6
v_gene: TRBV16
d_gene: TRBD1
CDR3aa: CASSQSGDRGPPLHF
CDR3nt: TGTGCCAGCAGCCAATCCGGGGACAGGGGACCACCCCTCCACTTT

abundance: -
j_gene: TRBJ2-5
v_gene: TRBV20-1
d_gene: TRBD2
CDR3aa: CSGRLLARETQYF
CDR3nt: TGCAGTGGCAGACTACTAGCGAGAGAGACCCAGTACTTC

abundance: once
j_gene: TRBJ1-4
v_gene: TRBV30
d_gene: -
CDR3aa: CAWTTSKSGNSGKLFF
CDR3nt: TGTGCCTGGACCACCAGCAAGTCGGGGAATAGTGGAAAACTGTTTTTT

abundance: -
j_gene: TRBJ1-6
v_gene: TRBV6-1
d_gene: -
CDR3aa: CASTAGVVSAESPLHF
CDR3nt: TGTGCCAGCACCGCCGGGGTAGTATCAGCGGAATCACCCCTCCACTTT

abundance: -
j_gene: TRBJ2-4
v_gene: TRBV2
d_gene: -
CDR3aa: CASSDGLLAKNIQYF
CDR3nt: TGTGCCAGCAGTGACGGGTTGCTAGCCAAAAACATTCAGTACTTC

abundance: -
j_gene: TRBJ2-7
v_gene: TRBV29-1
d_gene: TRBD1
CDR3aa: CSVGPKVGDRVHEQYF
CDR3nt: TGCAGCGTCGGCCCTAAGGTAGGGGACAGGGTGCACGAGCAGTACTTC

abundance: -
j_gene: TRBJ1-2
v_gene: TRBV9
d_gene: -
CDR3aa: CASSVTGMDYGYTF
CDR3nt: TGTGCCAGCAGCGTGACAGGCATGGACTATGGCTACACCTTC

abundance: -
j_gene: TRBJ1-3
v_gene: TRBV2
d_gene: -
CDR3aa: CASSARDSGNTIYF
CDR3nt: TGTGCCAGCAGTGCCAGGGACTCTGGAAACACCATATATTTT

abundance: -
j_gene: TRBJ2-5
v_gene: TRBV7-9
d_gene: -
CDR3aa: CASSSAGKETQYF
CDR3nt: TGTGCCAGCAGCTCTGCAGGGAAAGAGACCCAGTACTTC

abundance: -
j_gene: TRBJ2-7
v_gene: TRBV3-1
d_gene: -
CDR3aa: CASSLEGSYEQYF
CDR3nt: TGTGCCAGCAGTCTCGAGGGCTCCTACGAGCAGTACTTC

abundance: -
j_gene: TRBJ2-7
v_gene: TRBV7-2
d_gene: -
CDR3aa: CASSSRRAYEQYF
CDR3nt: TGTGCCAGCAGCTCGAGACGGGCCTACGAGCAGTACTTC

abundance: -
j_gene: TRBJ1-5
v_gene: TRBV14
d_gene: -
CDR3aa: CASSQASGDQPQHF
CDR3nt: TGTGCCAGCAGCCAAGCGAGCGGCGATCAGCCCCAGCATTTT

abundance: -
j_gene: TRBJ2-1
v_gene: TRBV7-9
d_gene: TRBD2
CDR3aa: CASSLGASGVNEQFF
CDR3nt: TGTGCCAGCAGCTTAGGAGCTAGCGGGGTCAATGAGCAGTTCTTC

abundance: once
j_gene: TRBJ1-3
v_gene: TRBV7-6
d_gene: -
CDR3aa: CASSLALGRASSGNTIYF
CDR3nt: TGTGCCAGCAGCTTAGCGCTAGGCAGGGCGAGCTCTGGAAACACCATATATTTT

abundance: -
j_gene: TRBJ2-5
v_gene: TRBV2
d_gene: -
CDR3aa: CASSSGTWGETQYF
CDR3nt: TGTGCCAGCAGCTCCGGGACTTGGGGGGAGACCCAGTACTTC

abundance: -
j_gene: TRBJ2-7
v_gene: TRBV20-1
d_gene: -
CDR3aa: CSAPRGRLVDEQYF
CDR3nt: TGCAGTGCACCCCGGGGAAGGCTTGTGGACGAGCAGTACTTC

abundance: -
j_gene: TRBJ2-7
v_gene: TRBV28
d_gene: -
CDR3aa: CASSPATSYSYEQYF
CDR3nt: TGTGCCAGCAGTCCCGCGACTAGTTACTCCTACGAGCAGTACTTC

abundance: -
j_gene: TRBJ2-5
v_gene: TRBV30
d_gene: TRBD2
CDR3aa: CAWRLSGSPPETQYF
CDR3nt: TGTGCCTGGAGACTTAGCGGGAGCCCTCCAGAGACCCAGTACTTC